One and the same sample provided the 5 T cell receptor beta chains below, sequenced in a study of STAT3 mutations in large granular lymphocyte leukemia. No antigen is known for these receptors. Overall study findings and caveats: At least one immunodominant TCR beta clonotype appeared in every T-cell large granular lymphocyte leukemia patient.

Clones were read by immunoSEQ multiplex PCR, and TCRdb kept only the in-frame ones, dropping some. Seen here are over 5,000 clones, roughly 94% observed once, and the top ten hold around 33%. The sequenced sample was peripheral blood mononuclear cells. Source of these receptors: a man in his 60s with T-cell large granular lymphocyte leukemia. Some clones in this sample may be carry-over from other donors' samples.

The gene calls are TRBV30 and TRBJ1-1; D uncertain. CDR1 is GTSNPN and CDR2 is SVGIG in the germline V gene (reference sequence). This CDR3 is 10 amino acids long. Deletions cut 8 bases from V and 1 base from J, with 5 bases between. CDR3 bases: TGTGCCGGCAGGAACACTGAAGCTTTCTTT. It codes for CAGRNTEAFF.

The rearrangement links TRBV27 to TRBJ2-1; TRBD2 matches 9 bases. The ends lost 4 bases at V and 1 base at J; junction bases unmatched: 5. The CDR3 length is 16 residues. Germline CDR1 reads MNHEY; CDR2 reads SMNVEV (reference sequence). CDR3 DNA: TGTGCCAGCAGTTGGTTGACTAGCGGTTCCTACAATGAGCAGTTCTTC. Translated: CASSWLTSGSYNEQFF.

The DNA of the CDR3 is TGTGCCAGCACCGACCGGACTAGCGGGACCTACGAGCAGTACTTC. It is translated as CASTDRTSGTYEQYF. V usage is TRBV7-8 and J usage is TRBJ2-7; the match to TRBD2 covers 12 bases. Trimming took 7 bases from V and 2 from J; bases not matched to a gene: 6. The CDR3 runs to 15 residues. Germline V gene data show CDR1 as SGHVS and CDR2 as FQNEAQ.

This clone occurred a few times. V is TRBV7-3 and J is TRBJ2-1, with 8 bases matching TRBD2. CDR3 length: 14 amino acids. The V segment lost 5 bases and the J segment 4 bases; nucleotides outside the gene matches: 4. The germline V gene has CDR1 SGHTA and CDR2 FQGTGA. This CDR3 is CASSQAGAYNEQFF. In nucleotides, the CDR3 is TGTGCCAGCAGCCAAGCGGGAGCTTACAATGAGCAGTTCTTC.

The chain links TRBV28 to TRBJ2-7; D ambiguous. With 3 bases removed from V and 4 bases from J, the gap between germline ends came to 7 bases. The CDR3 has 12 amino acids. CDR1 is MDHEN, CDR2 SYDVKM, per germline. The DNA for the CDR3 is TGTGCCAGCAGTTTCTTTGGATACGAGCAGTACTTC. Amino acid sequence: CASSFFGYEQYF.